The present entry profiles one T cell receptor (beta chain) with its context. This clonotype has at least ten counts. Its antigen is currently not known. One base away there is no much larger clone; base qualities are not given. The instrument was an Illumina HiSeq 1500. The public reads were run again by TCRdb, first through fastp at Q25 and then through MiXCR, and only productive beta chains were kept. Merged by CDR3 protein, the rows form single entries marked with the most common genes and DNA. The sample includes some 280,000 distinct CDR3 sequences, with roughly 13% observed a single time. Around 8.1% of the sample comes from the top ten. The record originates from a study of T cell repertoires in cytomegalovirus infection (dated by TCRdb to between 2018 and 2020). Describing the broader study: The HLA type of each donor mattered for the analysis, because public TCR beta signatures pointed to carriage of CMV infection along with the matching HLA type.

Cut back by 2 bases and 5 bases, the V and J ends lie 9 bases apart. The CDR3 sequence holds 14 residues, the cysteine and phenylalanine included. The CDR3 DNA has 42 bases and is translated from base 1. In the germline V gene, CDR1 corresponds to SGHTA and CDR2 to FQGNSA. Study-wide findings and limitations: In both this cohort and an independent roughly 350-donor cohort, the cumulative frequency of public TCR beta family members distinguished carriers of CMV infection plus the relevant HLA type. The ex vivo response was dominated by HLA-C-restricted CMV-specific TCR beta clonotypes, and the single most frequent clonotype in two of eight donors was supplied by these HLA-C-restricted clonotypes.

This receptor chain uses TRBV7-2 and TRBJ2-2; TRBD1 is a possible D gene, resting on 5 matching bases. The sequence was collected from a human donor in good health (CMV status not recorded). Some clones in this sample may be carry-over from other donors' samples. Specimen: PBMCs. The nucleotide sequence reads as follows: TGTGCCAGCAGCTTAACCGCAGGGACCGGGGAGCTGTTTTTT. It translates to CASSLTAGTGELFF.